Below, 14 T cell receptor beta chains from the same sample are listed, as sequenced in a study of blood T cell repertoires in COVID-19. TCRdb's copy holds only in-frame clones and misses some; the assay was immunoSEQ multiplex PCR. The sample gives about 140,000 clones, about nine tenths of which show up once; approximately 2.5% is in the top ten. The sample taken for sequencing was peripheral blood. The receptors originated from a human donor with COVID-19, enrolled during active disease. The donor label of this sample is uncertain.

This chain connects TRBV5-1 to TRBJ1-3; 7 positions agree with TRBD1. The CDR3 is made up of 15 amino acids. Losses at the gene ends were 3 bases for V and 0 bases for J; bases not matched to a gene: 3. The germline V gene encodes CDR1 SGHRS and CDR2 YFSETQ. CDR3 protein: CASSSTGSSGNTIYF. The CDR3 region has the DNA TGCGCCAGCAGCTCGACAGGGAGCTCTGGAAACACCATATATTTT.

This clone showed up just a few times. The rearrangement joins TRBV9 to TRBJ1-1; TRBD1 is a possible D gene (5 bases). Looked up from germline, CDR1 is SGDLS and CDR2 is YYNGEE. The CDR3 runs 14 residues. V shed 3 bases and J shed 1 base, with 10 bases lying between them. The CDR3 bases are TGTGCCAGCAGCGAGGGACTGGGGAACACTGAAGCTTTCTTT. As protein: CASSEGLGNTEAFF.

This CDR3 is CASSEFFRGGGMNTEAFF. The DNA of the CDR3 is TGTGCCAGCAGTGAATTCTTCAGAGGCGGGGGCATGAACACTGAAGCTTTCTTT. This chain connects TRBV6-1 to TRBJ1-1; possible D gene TRBD1, 6 bases. V lost 2 bases and J lost 0, with 19 bases in between. The CDR3 spans 18 residues. Germline V gene sequence: CDR1 MNHNS, CDR2 SASEGT.

This chain joins TRBV11-1 and TRBJ1-6; D ambiguous. This CDR3 is built from 16 residues. CDR1 SGHAT and CDR2 FQDESV come from the germline V gene (reference sequence). With 1 base removed from V and 0 bases from J, the gap between germline ends came to 7 bases. This chain's CDR3 is CASSLDASSYNSPLHF. Here the CDR3 DNA reads TGTGCCAGCAGCTTAGACGCGAGCTCCTATAATTCACCCCTCCACTTT.

This chain uses TRBV3-1 (or the pseudogene TRBV3-2) with TRBJ1-2; D might be TRBD1 (6 bases). Trimming took 4 bases from V and 6 from J, leaving 15 bases between them. This CDR3 has 14 residues. Germline V CDR1 and CDR2: LGHDT, YNNKEL (reference sequence). The CDR3 nucleotides read TGTGCCAGCAGCCCCTCCGCAGGGGTCCATGGCTACACCTTC. Translated, it gives CASSPSAGVHGYTF.

The chain combines TRBV5-8 with TRBJ2-2; 9 nucleotides align to TRBD1. This CDR3 region has 15 residues. The trim removed 3 bases at V and 2 bases at J, leaving 2 bases unmatched. Germline V lookup: CDR1 SGHTS, CDR2 YDEGEE. The CDR3 region has the DNA TGTGCCAGCAGCTCGGGACAGGGTAACACCGGGGAGCTGTTTTTT. This gives the protein CASSSGQGNTGELFF.

This chain connects TRBV9 to TRBJ2-5; the match to TRBD1 covers 9 bases. The V and J ends lost 1 base and 5 bases, in that order; junction bases with no gene match: 9. Germline V lookup: CDR1 SGDLS, CDR2 YYNGEE. This CDR3 contains 16 residues. The CDR3 nucleotides read TGTGCCAGCAGCGTATTTGGACAGGGGACGTTGGAGACCCAGTACTTC. Translation: CASSVFGQGTLETQYF.

This chain uses TRBV12-3 or TRBV12-4 with TRBJ1-2, with D hard to call. The CDR3 consists of 12 residues. V lost 2 bases, J lost 7 bases, and 8 bases lay in between. The chain's CDR3 is CASSLYRGGYTF. In nucleotides, the CDR3 is TGTGCCAGCAGTTTATACCGGGGTGGCTACACCTTC.

This clone was counted a single time. This chain links TRBV19 with TRBJ2-5; a possible D gene is TRBD1 (6 bases). This CDR3 is built from 13 residues. Trimming removed 6 bases at V and 4 bases at J, with 12 bases between. The germline gives CDR1 LNHDA, CDR2 SQIVND (reference sequence). The CDR3 coding sequence is TGTGCCAGTAGAGGACAGTCGGGAGAGACCCAGTACTTC. Translating it yields CASRGQSGETQYF.

The chain is built from TRBV5-6 and TRBJ2-7, with TRBD2 identical over 10 bases. Germline-derived CDR1 and CDR2 are SGHDT and YYEEEE. The trim removed 2 bases at V and 4 bases at J, leaving 6 bases unmatched. The CDR3 extends over 15 amino acids. CDR3 residues: CASSFGTSEAYEQYF. Here the CDR3 DNA reads TGTGCCAGCAGCTTTGGGACTAGCGAGGCATACGAGCAGTACTTC.

CDR3 amino acids: CASSELAGGQETQYF. The CDR3 DNA reads TGCGCCAGCAGTGAACTAGCGGGGGGACAAGAGACCCAGTACTTC. The V and J genes are TRBV10-1 and TRBJ2-5, with 12 positions matching TRBD2. This CDR3 region has 15 residues. V dropped 3 bases and J dropped 2; count of bases not matched to a gene: 1. Germline V lookup: CDR1 WNHNN, CDR2 SYGVQD (reference sequence).

The chain employs TRBV1 and TRBJ2-7; the table's D call, TRBD2, was not checked against the DNA. TRBV1 is listed as a pseudogene. The CDR3 is 18 amino acids. CDR3 protein: CTSSHGTSGEGASYEQYF. CDR3 sequence (DNA): TGCACCAGCAGCCACGGGACTAGCGGGGAGGGTGCCTCCTACGAGCAGTACTTC.

V usage is TRBV6-1 and J usage is TRBJ1-1, with D possibly matching TRBD1 (5 bases). Germline CDR1 reads MNHNS; CDR2 reads SASEGT. The CDR3 has 13 residues. V gave up 2 bases and J gave up 1 base, with 5 bases separating them. CDR3 coding DNA: TGTGCCAGCAGTGAACAGGGGAACACTGAAGCTTTCTTT. As protein: CASSEQGNTEAFF.

The V and J genes are TRBV2 and TRBJ2-7; 7 nucleotides match TRBD2. Germline trimming cut 11 bases from V and 2 bases from J; bases unmatched to any gene: 12. Germline V CDR1 and CDR2: SNHLY, FYNNEI. The CDR3 totals 14 residues. In nucleotides, the CDR3 is TGTGCCTCCTTAGCGGGCCCCGCCGCCTACGAGCAGTACTTC. Translated: CASLAGPAAYEQYF.